This TCR beta chain was identified during a study of T cells in Graves' hyperthyroidism and ophthalmopathy. After removal of 0 bases from V and 4 bases from J, the junction contained 5 bases not matched to a gene. The germline CDR1 and CDR2 sequences are MGHRA and YSYEKL. The CDR3 runs 15 residues. Regarding the study as a whole: Patients with ophthalmopathy were separated from those with stable hyperthyroidism by a 13 V-J model. Most thyroid-expanded clonotypes above 0.001 were also found in blood.

Remarks on this clonotype: As yet, its antigen is unknown.

Researchers took RNA transcripts and amplified the TCR beta CDR3 regions from them. The HTBI set primed first-round TCR CDR3 RT-PCR. TCRdb used MiXCR to reprocess the multiplex PCR reads, holding one entry per CDR3 protein. In the table there are around 300,000 distinct CDR3 sequences, about 20% of which are singletons. This TCR derives from a man under 40 with Graves' ophthalmopathy. Source material: blood. The chain carries TRBV4-1 and TRBJ2-7, with TRBD2 matching over 8 bases. The CDR3 region has the DNA TGCGCCAGCAGCCAAGAGCTCAGCGGGAGATACGAGCAGTACTTC. Translating gives CASSQELSGRYEQYF.